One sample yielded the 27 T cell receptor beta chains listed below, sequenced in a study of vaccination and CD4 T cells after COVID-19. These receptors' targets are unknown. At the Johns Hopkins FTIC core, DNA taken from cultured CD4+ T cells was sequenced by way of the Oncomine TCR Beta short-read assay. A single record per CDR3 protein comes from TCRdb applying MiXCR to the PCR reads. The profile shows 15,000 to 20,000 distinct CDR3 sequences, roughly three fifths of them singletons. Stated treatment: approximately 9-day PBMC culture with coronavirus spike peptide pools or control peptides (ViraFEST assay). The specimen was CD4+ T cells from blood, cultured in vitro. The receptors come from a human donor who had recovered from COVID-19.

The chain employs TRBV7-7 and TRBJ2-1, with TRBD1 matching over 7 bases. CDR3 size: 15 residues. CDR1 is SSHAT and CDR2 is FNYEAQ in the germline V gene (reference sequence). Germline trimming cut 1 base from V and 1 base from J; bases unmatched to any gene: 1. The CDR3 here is CASSLDRGSYNEQFF. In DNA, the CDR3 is TGTGCCAGCAGCTTAGACAGGGGTTCCTACAATGAGCAGTTCTTC.

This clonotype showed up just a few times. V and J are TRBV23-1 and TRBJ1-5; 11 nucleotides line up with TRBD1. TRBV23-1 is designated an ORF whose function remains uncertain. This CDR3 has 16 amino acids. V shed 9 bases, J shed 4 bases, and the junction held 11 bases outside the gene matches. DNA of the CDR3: TGCGCCAGTTCTAGGGCCGGGACAGGGGGGAATCAGCCCCAGCATTTT. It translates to CASSRAGTGGNQPQHF.

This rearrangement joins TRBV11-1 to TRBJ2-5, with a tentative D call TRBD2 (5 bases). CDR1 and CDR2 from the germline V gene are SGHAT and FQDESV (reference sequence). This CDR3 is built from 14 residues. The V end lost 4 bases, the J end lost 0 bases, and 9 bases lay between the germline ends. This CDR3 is CASSSDFYQETQYF. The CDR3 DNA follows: TGTGCCAGCAGCTCGGACTTTTACCAAGAGACCCAGTACTTC.

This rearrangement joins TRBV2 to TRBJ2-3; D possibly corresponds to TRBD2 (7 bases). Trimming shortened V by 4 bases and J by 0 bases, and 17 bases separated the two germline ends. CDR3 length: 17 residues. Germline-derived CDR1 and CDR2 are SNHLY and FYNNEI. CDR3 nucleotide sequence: TGTGCCAGCAGTGGGGGGGGCGGACAGACTAGCACAGATACGCAGTATTTT. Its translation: CASSGGGGQTSTDTQYF.

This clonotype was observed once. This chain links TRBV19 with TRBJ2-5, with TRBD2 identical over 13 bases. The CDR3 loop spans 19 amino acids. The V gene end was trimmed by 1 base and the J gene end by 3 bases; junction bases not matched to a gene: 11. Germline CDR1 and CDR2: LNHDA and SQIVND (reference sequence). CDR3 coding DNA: TGTGCCAGTAGTATAGCCCTACTAGCGGGAGGGCCACAGGAAGAGACCCAGTACTTC. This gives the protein CASSIALLAGGPQEETQYF.

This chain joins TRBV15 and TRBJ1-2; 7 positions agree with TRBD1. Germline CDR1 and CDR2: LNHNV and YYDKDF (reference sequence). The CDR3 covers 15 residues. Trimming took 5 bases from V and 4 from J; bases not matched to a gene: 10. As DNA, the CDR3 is TGTGCCACCAGCGGTCGTACAGGGGTTGGCTATGGCTACACCTTC. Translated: CATSGRTGVGYGYTF.

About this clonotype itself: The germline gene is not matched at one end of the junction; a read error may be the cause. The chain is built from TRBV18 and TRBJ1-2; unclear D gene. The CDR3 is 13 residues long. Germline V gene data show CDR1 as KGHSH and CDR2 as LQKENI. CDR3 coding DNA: TGTGCCGGCTCACCCGAAGGAGCTTATGGTTACACCTTC. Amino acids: CAGSPEGAYGYTF.

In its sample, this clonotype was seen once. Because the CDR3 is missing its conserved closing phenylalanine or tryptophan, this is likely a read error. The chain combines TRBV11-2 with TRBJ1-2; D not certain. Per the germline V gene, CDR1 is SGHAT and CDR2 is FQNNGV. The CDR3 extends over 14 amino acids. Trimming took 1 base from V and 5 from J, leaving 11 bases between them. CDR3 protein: CASSLVPGGYGYTL. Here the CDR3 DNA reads TGTGCCAGCAGCTTAGTGCCAGGCGGTTATGGCTACACCCTC.

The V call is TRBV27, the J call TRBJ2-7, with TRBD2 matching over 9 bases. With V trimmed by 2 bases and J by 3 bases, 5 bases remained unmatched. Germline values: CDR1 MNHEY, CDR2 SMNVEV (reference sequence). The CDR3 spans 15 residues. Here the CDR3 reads CASSLRTSVLYEQYF. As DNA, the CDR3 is TGTGCCAGCAGTTTAAGGACTAGCGTTCTCTACGAGCAGTACTTC.

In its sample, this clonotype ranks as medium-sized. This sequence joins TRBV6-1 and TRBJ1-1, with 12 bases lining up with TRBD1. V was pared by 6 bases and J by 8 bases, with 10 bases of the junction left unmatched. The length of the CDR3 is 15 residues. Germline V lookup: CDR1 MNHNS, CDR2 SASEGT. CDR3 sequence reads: CASSRAGTGGWEAFF. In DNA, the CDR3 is TGTGCCAGCAGCCGCGCCGGGACAGGGGGCTGGGAAGCTTTCTTT.

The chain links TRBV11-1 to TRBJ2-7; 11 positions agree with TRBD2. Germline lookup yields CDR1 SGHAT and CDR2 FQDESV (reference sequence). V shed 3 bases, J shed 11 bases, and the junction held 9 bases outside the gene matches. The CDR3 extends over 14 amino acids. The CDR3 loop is CASSLNSGRALKYF. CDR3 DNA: TGTGCCAGCAGCTTGAATAGCGGGAGGGCTCTTAAGTACTTC. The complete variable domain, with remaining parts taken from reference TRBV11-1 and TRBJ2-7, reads EAEVAQSPRYKITEKSQAVAFWCDPISGHATLYWYRQILGQGPELLVQFQDESVVDDSQLPKDRFSAERLKGVDSTLKIQPAELGDSAMYLCASSLNSGRALKYFGPGTRLTVT.

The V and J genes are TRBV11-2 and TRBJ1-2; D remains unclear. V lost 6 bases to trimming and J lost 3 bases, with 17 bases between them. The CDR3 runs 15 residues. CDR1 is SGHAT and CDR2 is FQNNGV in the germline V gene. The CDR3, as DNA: TGTGCCAGCAGTCCTGACTTCAAGGTTTACTATGGCTACACCTTC. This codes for CASSPDFKVYYGYTF.

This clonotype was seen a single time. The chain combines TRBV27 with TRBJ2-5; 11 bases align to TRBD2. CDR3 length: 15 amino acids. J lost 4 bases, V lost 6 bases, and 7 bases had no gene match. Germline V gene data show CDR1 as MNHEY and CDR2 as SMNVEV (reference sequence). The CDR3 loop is CASRRLAGRGETQYF. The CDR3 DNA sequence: TGTGCCAGCAGAAGACTAGCGGGGAGAGGAGAGACCCAGTACTTC.

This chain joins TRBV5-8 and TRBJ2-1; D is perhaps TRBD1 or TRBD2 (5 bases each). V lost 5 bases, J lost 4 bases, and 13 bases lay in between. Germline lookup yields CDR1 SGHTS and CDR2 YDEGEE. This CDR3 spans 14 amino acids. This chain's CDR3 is CASRAGTGYNEQFF. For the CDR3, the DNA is TGTGCCAGCAGGGCCGGGACGGGATACAATGAGCAGTTCTTC.

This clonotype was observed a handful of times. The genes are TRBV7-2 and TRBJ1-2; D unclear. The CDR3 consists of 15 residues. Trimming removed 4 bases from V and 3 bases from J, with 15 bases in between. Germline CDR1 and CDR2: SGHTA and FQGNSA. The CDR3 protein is CASSYTKDAYYGYTF. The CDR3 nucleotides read TGTGCCAGCAGCTACACCAAGGACGCTTACTATGGCTACACCTTC.

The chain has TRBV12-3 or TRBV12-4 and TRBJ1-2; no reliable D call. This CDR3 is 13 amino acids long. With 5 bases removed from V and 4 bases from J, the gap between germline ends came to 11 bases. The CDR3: CASSPLASYGYTF. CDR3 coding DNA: TGTGCCAGCAGTCCTTTGGCAAGCTATGGCTACACCTTC.

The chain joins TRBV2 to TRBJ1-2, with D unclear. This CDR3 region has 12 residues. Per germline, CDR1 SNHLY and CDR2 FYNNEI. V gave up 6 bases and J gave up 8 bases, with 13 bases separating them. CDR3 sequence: CASRPDLMGYTF. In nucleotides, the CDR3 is TGTGCCAGCAGGCCGGACCTTATGGGCTACACCTTC.

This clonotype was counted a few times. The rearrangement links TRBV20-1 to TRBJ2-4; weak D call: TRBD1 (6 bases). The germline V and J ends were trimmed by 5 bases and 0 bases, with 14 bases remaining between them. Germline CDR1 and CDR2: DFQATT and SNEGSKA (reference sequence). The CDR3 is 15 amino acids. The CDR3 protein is CSASDSREAKNIQYF. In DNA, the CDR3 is TGCAGTGCTTCGGACAGTCGTGAAGCCAAAAACATTCAGTACTTC.

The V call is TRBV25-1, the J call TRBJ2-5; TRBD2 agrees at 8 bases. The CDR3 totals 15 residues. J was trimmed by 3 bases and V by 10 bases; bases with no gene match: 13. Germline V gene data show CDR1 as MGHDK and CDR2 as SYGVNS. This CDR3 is CAIPPLAVLEETQYF. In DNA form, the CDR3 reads TGTGCCATCCCTCCACTAGCGGTGCTTGAAGAGACCCAGTACTTC.

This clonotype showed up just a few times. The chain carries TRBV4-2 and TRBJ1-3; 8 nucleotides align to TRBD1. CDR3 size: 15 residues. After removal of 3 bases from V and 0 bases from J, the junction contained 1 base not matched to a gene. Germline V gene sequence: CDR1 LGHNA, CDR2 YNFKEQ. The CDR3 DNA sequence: TGTGCCAGCAGCCAGGGGACAGGCTCTGGAAACACCATATATTTT. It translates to CASSQGTGSGNTIYF.

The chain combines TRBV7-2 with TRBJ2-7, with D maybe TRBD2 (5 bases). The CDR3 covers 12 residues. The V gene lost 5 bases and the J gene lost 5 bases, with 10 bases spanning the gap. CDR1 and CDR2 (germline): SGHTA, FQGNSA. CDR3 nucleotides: TGTGCCAGCAGCCGGGGTTGGAACGAGCAGTACTTC. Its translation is CASSRGWNEQYF.

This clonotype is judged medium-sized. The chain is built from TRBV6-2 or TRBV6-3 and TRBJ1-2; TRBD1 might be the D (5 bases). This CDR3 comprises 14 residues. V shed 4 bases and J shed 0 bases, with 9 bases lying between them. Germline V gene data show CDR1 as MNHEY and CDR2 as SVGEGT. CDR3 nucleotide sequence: TGTGCCAGCAGTTCCGGGGGTACTAACTATGGCTACACCTTC. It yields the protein CASSSGGTNYGYTF.

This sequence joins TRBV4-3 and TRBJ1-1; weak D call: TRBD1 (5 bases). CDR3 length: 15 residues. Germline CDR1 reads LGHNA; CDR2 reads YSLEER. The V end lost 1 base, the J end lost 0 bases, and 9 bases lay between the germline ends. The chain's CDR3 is CASSQGLQVNTEAFF. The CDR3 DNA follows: TGCGCCAGCAGCCAAGGCTTACAGGTGAACACTGAAGCTTTCTTT.

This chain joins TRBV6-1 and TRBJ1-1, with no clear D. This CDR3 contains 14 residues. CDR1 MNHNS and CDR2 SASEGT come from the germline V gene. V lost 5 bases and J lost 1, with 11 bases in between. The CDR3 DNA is TGTGCCAGCAGTCCCGGAGGCGGGAACACTGAAGCTTTCTTT. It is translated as CASSPGGGNTEAFF.

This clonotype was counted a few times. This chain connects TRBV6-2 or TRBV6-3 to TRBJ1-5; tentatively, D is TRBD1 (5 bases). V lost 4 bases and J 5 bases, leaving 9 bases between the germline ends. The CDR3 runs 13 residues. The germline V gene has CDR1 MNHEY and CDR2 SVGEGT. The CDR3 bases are TGTGCCAGCAGTTCACAGGTGTATCAGCCCCAGCATTTT. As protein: CASSSQVYQPQHF.

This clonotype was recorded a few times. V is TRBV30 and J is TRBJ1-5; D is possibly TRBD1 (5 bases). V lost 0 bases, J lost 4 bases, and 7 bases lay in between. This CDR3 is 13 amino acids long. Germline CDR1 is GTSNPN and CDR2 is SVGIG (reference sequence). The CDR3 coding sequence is TGTGCCTGGAGTGTGGCAGGGAATCAGCCCCAGCATTTT. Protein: CAWSVAGNQPQHF.

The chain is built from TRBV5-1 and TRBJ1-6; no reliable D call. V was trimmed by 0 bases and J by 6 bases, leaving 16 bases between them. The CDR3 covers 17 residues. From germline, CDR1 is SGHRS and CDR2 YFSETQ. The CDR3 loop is CASSLEVAGRINSPLHF. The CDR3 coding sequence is TGCGCCAGCAGCTTGGAGGTAGCCGGGAGGATTAATTCACCCCTCCACTTT.